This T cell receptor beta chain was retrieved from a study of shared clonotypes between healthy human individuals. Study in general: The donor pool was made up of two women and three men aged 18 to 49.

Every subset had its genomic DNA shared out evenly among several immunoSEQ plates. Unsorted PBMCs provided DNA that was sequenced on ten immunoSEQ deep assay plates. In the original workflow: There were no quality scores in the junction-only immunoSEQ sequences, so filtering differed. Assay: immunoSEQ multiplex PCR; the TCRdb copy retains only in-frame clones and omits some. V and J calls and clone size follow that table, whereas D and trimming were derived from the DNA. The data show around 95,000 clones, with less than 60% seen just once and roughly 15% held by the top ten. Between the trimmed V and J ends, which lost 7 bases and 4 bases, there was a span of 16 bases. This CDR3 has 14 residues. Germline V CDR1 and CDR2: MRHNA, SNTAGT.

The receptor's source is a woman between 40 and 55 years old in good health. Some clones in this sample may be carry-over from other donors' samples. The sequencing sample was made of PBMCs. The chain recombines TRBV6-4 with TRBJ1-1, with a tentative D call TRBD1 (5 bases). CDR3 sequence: CASKEEGRGTEAFF. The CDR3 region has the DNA TGTGCCAGCAAAGAGGAGGGACGGGGCACTGAAGCTTTCTTT.